This T cell receptor (beta chain) was sequenced in a study of cytomegalovirus exposure and HLA in healthy donors. Trimming took 5 bases from V and 1 from J, leaving 8 bases between them. Germline loops: CDR1 SGHTA, CDR2 FQGNSA. The CDR3 has 13 amino acids. This PCR relied on a set of 60 Vbeta primers and 13 Jbeta primers. Generated by immunoSEQ multiplex PCR, the TCRdb table keeps only in-frame clones and is missing some. The sample shows roughly 120,000 clones, roughly three fifths of them seen only once. Sample: PBMCs. The TCR originated in a woman in her forties in good health and CMV-seropositive. This chain uses TRBV7-2 with TRBJ1-2, with D possibly being TRBD1 (5 bases). The CDR3 sequence is CASSPDSNYGYTF. As DNA, the CDR3 is TGTGCCAGCAGCCCTGACAGTAACTATGGCTACACCTTC.